This entry is about one T cell receptor beta chain. Its antigen specificity is not known. No base quality values were provided; no much bigger clone lies one nucleotide off. Spanning cysteine to phenylalanine, the CDR3 consists of 15 amino acids. Just CDR3 DNA is preserved here, 45 bases in frame from base 1. CDR1 and CDR2 (LNHDA, SQIVND) derive from the germline V gene (reference sequence). V drops 7 bases and J drops 0 bases, leaving 13 bases in between. This entry comes from a study of T cell responses to AZD1222 COVID-19 vaccine (dated by TCRdb to the early 2020s). Notes on the research overall: TCR sequencing was performed for some 250 trial participants, of whom some 200 were given two doses of AZD1222 and some 26 were given two doses of MenACWY control vaccine. Trial participants were enrolled into age subgroups of 18-55, 56-69 and 70-plus years, which contained approximately 150, 30 and 60 TCR-sequenced participants, respectively. Beyond this particular receptor, the publication reports: Nearly half of unique spike-specific TCRs reportedly recognized epitopes outside regions mutated in the B.1.351 and B.1.1.7 variants. The whole spike protein was spanned by vaccine-associated CD4 TCRs, and dominant responses were seen in regions 160-218 and 743-854. Spike-specific TCR breadth and depth rose significantly after two AZD1222 doses compared with day 0 and with MenACWY recipients. Participants were mostly white British and included more females than males, and it was suggested by the authors that clonal diversity may have been underestimated. Only a handful of AZD1222 recipients were SARS-CoV-2 seropositive at baseline, limiting conclusions about previously exposed vaccinees. The 56-69-year group was small, and its depth increase did not reach significance, likely because of low power. Because no day 14 peak-response samples were available, repertoires were characterized only after the peak T cell response.

The CDR3 regions of human TCRbeta chains were analyzed by immunosequencing. In the source study's methods: TCRs in the repertoires were compared against a reference library of SARS-CoV-2-specific TCRs that had been generated with the MIRA antigen-specificity platform. Breadth was defined as the fraction of unique TCRs that were SARS-CoV-2-associated, and depth was defined as the fraction of total T cells that were SARS-CoV-2-associated. Using the MIRA data, every spike-specific TCR was mapped to the spike region that the TCR reacted to and assigned to either a CD4 or a CD8 class. Log10-transformed breadth and depth values were compared by one-way ANOVA with Sidak's multiple comparisons tests. The table was pulled from immuneACCESS by TCRdb, which kept in-frame rearrangements only. Such tables lose some clones; where checked, under half of the loss comes from unresolved V genes, and the rest has no known cause. That table is the source of V, J and clone size, and D and trimming were worked out from the DNA. In this sample the table shows approximately 99,000 clones, more than 70% of which occur a single time. The leading ten clones occupy 3.1% of the sample.

The time point label, as the study defines it: baseline before first vaccination. The treatment or condition label, as the study defines it: meningococcal conjugate vaccine given as trial control. The vaccinee samples were drawn from two UK trials, COV001 and COV002, one of which was a single-blind randomized controlled phase 2/3 trial testing AZD1222 (ChAdOx1 nCoV-19) in healthy adults. For TCRbeta chain sequencing, PBMC samples were collected from trial participants at day 0 and at day 28 after the second dose. The receptor comes from an adult in good health. Recombination linked TRBV19 to TRBJ1-5, with no D gene named confidently. This sample comprised peripheral blood, obtained on day 0 of MenACWY control vaccination. The sequenced DNA: TGTGCCAGTACCCCGACATGGGATAGCAATCAGCCCCAGCATTTT. The resulting protein is CASTPTWDSNQPQHF. Full variable domain (CDR3 extended with the reference TRBV19 and TRBJ1-5 proteins): DGGITQSPKYLFRKEGQNVTLSCEQNLNHDAMYWYRQDPGQGLRLIYYSQIVNDFQKGDIAEGYSVSREKKESFPLTVTSAQKNPTAFYLCASTPTWDSNQPQHFGDGTRLSIL.